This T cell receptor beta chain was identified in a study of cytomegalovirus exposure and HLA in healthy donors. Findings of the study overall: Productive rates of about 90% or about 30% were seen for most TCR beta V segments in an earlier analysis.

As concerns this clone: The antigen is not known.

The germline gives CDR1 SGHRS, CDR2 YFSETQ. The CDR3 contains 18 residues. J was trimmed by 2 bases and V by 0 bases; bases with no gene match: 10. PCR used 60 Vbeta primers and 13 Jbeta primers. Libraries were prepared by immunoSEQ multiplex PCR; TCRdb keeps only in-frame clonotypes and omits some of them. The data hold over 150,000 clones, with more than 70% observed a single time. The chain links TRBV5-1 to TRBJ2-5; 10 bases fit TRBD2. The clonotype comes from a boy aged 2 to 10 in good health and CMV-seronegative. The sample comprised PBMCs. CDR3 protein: CASSLGVAGGAPQETQYF. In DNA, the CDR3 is TGCGCCAGCAGCTTGGGGGTAGCGGGAGGTGCCCCACAAGAGACCCAGTACTTC.